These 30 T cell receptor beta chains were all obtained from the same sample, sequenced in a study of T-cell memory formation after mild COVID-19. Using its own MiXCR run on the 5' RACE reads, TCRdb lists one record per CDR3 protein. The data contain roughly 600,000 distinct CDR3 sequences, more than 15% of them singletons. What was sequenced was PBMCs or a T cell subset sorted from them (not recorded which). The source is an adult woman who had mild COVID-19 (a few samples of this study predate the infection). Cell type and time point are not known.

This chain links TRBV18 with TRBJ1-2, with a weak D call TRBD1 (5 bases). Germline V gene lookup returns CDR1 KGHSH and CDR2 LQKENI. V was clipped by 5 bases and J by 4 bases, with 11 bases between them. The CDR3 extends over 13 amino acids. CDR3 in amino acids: CASSSQDLYGYTF. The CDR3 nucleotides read TGTGCCAGCTCATCACAGGACCTCTATGGCTACACCTTC.

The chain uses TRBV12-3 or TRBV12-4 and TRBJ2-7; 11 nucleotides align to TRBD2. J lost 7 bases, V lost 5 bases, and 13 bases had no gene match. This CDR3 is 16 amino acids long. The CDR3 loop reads CASSGLAGPLGGEQYF. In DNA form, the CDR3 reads TGTGCCAGCAGTGGACTAGCGGGTCCTCTGGGGGGGGAGCAGTACTTC.

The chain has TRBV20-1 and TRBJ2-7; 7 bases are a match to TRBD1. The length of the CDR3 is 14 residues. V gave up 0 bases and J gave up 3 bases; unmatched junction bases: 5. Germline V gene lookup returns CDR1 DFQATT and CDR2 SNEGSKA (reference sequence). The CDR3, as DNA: TGCAGTGCTAGAGATCAGGACAGGAGCTACGAGCAGTACTTC. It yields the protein CSARDQDRSYEQYF.

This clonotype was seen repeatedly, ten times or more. The CDR3 reads CATSAQQGSYNEQFF. CDR3 DNA sequence: TGTGCCACCAGTGCCCAGCAGGGCTCCTACAATGAGCAGTTCTTC. This sequence joins TRBV24-1 and TRBJ2-1; D perhaps matches TRBD1 (5 bases). Germline V gives CDR1 KGHDR, CDR2 SFDVKD. Trimming removed 5 bases from V and 0 bases from J, with 10 bases in between. The CDR3 spans 15 residues.

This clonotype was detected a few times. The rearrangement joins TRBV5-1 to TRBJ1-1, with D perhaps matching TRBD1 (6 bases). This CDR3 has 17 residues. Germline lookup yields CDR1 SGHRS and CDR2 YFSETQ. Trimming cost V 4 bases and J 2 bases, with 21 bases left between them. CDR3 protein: CASSLTVPRTENTEAFF. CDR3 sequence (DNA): TGCGCCAGCAGCCTTACGGTTCCTCGGACAGAAAACACTGAAGCTTTCTTT. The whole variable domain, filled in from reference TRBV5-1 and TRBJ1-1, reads KAGVTQTPRYLIKTRGQQVTLSCSPISGHRSVSWYQQTPGQGLQFLFEYFSETQRNKGNFPGRFSGRQFSNSRSEMNVSTLELGDSALYLCASSLTVPRTENTEAFFGQGTRLTVV.

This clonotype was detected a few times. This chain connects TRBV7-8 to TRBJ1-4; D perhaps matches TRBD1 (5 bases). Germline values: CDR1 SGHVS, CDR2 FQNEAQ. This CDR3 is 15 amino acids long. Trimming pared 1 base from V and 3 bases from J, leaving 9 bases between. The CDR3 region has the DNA TGTGCCAGCAGCTTAGGCCCAGGGTCTAATGAAAAACTGTTTTTT. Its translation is CASSLGPGSNEKLFF.

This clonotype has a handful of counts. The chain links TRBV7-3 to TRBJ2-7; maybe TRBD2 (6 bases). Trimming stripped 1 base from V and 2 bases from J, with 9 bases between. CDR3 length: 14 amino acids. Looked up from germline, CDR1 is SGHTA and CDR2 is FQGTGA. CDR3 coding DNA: TGTGCCAGCAGCTTAAGCGGGGCAGCCTACGAGCAGTACTTC. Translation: CASSLSGAAYEQYF.

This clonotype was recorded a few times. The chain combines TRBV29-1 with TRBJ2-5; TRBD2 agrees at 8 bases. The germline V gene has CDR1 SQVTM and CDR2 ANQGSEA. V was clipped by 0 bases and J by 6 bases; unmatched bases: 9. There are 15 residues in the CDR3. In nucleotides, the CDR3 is TGCAGCGTTGAAGATCGGGCGGGGGGATCAAAGACCCAGTACTTC. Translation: CSVEDRAGGSKTQYF. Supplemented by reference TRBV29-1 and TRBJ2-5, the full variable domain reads SAVISQKPSRDICQRGTSLTIQCQVDSQVTMMFWYRQQPGQSLTLIATANQGSEATYESGFVIDKFPISRPNLTFSTLTVSNMSPEDSSIYLCSVEDRAGGSKTQYFGPGTRLLVL.

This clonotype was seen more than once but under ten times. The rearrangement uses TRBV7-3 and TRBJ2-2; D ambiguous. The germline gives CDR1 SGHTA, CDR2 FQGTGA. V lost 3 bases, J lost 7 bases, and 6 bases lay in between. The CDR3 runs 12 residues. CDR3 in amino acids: CASSFRVGELFF. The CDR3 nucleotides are TGTGCCAGCAGCTTCCGTGTCGGGGAGCTGTTTTTT.

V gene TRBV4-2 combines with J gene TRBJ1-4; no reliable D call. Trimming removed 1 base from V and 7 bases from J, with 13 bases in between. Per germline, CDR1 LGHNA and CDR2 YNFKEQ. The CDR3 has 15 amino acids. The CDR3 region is CASSQVSRTGEKLFF. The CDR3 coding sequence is TGTGCCAGCAGCCAAGTGTCCAGAACGGGTGAAAAACTGTTTTTT.

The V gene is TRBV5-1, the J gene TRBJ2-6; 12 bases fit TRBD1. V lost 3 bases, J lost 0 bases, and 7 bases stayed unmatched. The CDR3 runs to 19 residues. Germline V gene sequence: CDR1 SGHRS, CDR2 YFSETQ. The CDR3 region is CASSSWGTGGPSGANVLTF. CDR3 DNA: TGCGCCAGCAGCTCGTGGGGGACAGGGGGCCCCTCTGGGGCCAACGTCCTGACTTTC.

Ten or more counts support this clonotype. This CDR3 reads CASSHPGLAGGPDYNEQFF. The CDR3 region has the DNA TGCGCCAGCAGCCACCCGGGACTAGCGGGGGGGCCGGATTACAATGAGCAGTTCTTC. This chain uses TRBV4-1 with TRBJ2-1; 16 bases are a match to TRBD2. Trimming at V came to 3 bases and at J to 4 bases, leaving 9 bases not matched to a gene. Germline V gene sequence: CDR1 MGHRA, CDR2 YSYEKL. The CDR3 runs 19 residues.

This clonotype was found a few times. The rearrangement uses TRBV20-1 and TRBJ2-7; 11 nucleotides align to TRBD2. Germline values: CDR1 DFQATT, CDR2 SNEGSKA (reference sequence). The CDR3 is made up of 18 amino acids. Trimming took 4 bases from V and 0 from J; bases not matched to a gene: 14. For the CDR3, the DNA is TGCAGTGCTACCAGACTAGCGGGACTAGGAGGGATCTCCTACGAGCAGTACTTC. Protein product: CSATRLAGLGGISYEQYF.

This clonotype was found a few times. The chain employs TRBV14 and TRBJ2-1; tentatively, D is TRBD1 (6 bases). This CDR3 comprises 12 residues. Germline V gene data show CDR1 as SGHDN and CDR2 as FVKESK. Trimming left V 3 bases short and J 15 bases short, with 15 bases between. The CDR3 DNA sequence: TGTGCCAGCAGCCACAACCGGGACACAAGGTTCTTC. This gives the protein CASSHNRDTRFF.

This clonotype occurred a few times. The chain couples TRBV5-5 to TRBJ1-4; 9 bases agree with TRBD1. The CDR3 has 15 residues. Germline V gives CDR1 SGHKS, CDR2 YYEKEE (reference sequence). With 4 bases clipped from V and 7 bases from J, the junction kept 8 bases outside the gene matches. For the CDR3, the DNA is TGTGCCAGCAGCGTGATGACAGGGGGACCTGAAAAACTGTTTTTT. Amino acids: CASSVMTGGPEKLFF.

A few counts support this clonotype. Written as DNA, the CDR3 is TGTGCCAGCAGCGTAGATGCAGACACGGCCCGGCGTGAGCAGTTCTTC. Translating gives CASSVDADTARREQFF. The genes are TRBV9 and TRBJ2-1; no firm D call. V lost 0 bases and J lost 9, with 19 bases in between. Per the germline V gene, CDR1 is SGDLS and CDR2 is YYNGEE. The CDR3 runs to 16 residues.

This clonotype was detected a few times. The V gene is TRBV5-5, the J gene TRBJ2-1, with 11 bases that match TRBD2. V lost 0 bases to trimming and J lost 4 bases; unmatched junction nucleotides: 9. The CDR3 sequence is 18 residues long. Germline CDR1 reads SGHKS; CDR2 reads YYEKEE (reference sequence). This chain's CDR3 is CASSLGVNLAGGYNEQFF. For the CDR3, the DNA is TGTGCCAGCAGCTTGGGGGTAAATTTAGCGGGAGGGTACAATGAGCAGTTCTTC. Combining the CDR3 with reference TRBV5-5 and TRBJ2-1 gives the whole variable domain DAGVTQSPTHLIKTRGQQVTLRCSPISGHKSVSWYQQVLGQGPQFIFQYYEKEERGRGNFPDRFSARQFPNYSSELNVNALLLGDSALYLCASSLGVNLAGGYNEQFFGPGTRLTVL.

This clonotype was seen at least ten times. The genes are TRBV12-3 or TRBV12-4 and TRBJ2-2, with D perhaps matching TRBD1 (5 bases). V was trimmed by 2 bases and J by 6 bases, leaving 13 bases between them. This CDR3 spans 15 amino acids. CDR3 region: CASSLTRGYAGELFF. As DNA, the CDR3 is TGTGCCAGCAGTTTAACAAGGGGTTACGCCGGGGAGCTGTTTTTT.

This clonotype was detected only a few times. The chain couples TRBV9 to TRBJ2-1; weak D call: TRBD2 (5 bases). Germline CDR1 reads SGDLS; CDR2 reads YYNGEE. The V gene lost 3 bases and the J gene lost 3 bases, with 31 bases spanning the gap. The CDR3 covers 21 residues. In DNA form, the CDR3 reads TGTGCCAGCAGCGCACGTCAACCCCGCGGGTTACAGCGAGAATTCTACAATGAGCAGTTCTTC. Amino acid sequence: CASSARQPRGLQREFYNEQFF.

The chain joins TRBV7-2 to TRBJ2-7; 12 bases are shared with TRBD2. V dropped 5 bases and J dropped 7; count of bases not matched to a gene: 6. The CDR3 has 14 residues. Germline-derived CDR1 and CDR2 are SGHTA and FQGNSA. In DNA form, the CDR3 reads TGTGCCAGCAGCACCGGACTAGCGGGGCGGGAGCAGTACTTC. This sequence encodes CASSTGLAGREQYF.

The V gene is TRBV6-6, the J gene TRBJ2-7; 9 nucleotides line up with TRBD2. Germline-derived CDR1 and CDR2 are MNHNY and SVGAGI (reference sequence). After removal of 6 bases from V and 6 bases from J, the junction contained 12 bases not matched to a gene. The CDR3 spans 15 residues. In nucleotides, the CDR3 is TGTGCCAGCAGCCAATCCGGGACTAGCTCCCTCGAGCAGTACTTC. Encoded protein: CASSQSGTSSLEQYF.

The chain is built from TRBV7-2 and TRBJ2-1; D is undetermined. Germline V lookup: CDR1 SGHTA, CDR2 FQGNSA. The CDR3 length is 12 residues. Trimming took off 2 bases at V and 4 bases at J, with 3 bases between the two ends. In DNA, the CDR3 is TGTGCCAGCAGCTTAATATACAATGAGCAGTTCTTC. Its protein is CASSLIYNEQFF.

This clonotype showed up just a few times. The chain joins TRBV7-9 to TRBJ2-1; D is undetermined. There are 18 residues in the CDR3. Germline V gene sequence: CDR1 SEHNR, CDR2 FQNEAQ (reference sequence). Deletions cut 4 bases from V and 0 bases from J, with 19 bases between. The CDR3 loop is CASSSRFGRVTSYNEQFF. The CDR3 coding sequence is TGTGCCAGCAGCTCGAGATTTGGACGGGTGACCTCCTACAATGAGCAGTTCTTC. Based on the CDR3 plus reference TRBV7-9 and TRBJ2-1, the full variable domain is DTGVSQNPRHKITKRGQNVTFRCDPISEHNRLYWYRQTLGQGPEFLTYFQNEAQLEKSRLLSDRFSAERPKGSFSTLEIQRTEQGDSAMYLCASSSRFGRVTSYNEQFFGPGTRLTVL.

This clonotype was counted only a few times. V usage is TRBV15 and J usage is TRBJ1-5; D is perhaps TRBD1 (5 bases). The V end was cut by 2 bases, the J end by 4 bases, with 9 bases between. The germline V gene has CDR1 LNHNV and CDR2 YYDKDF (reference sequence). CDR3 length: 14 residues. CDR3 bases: TGTGCCACCAGCAGATCCGGGACGAATCAGCCCCAGCATTTT. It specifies CATSRSGTNQPQHF. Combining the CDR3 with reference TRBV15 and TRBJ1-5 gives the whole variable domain DAMVIQNPRYQVTQFGKPVTLSCSQTLNHNVMYWYQQKSSQAPKLLFHYYDKDFNNEADTPDNFQSRRPNTSFCFLDIRSPGLGDTAMYLCATSRSGTNQPQHFGDGTRLSIL.

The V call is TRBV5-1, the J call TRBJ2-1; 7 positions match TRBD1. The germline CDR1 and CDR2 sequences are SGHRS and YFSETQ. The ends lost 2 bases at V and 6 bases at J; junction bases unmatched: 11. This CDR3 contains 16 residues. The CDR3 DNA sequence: TGCGCCAGCAGCTTTACCGCCGGGACAGAAAGCAATGAGCAGTTCTTC. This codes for CASSFTAGTESNEQFF.

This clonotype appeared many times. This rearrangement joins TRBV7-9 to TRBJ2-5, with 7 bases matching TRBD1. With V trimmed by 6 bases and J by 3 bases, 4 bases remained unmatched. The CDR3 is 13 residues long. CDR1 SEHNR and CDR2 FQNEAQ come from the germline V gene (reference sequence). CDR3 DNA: TGTGCCAGCAGACTCACAGGGGAAGAGACCCAGTACTTC. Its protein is CASRLTGEETQYF.

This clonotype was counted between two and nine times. The CDR3 loop reads CASSTPGVQETQYF. The CDR3 bases are TGTGCCAGCAGTACACCGGGAGTCCAAGAGACCCAGTACTTC. The chain combines TRBV5-4 with TRBJ2-5, with D tentatively TRBD2 (6 bases). The CDR3 runs to 14 residues. Trimming took off 5 bases at V and 1 base at J, with 12 bases between the two ends. Germline V lookup: CDR1 SGHNT, CDR2 YYREEE (reference sequence).

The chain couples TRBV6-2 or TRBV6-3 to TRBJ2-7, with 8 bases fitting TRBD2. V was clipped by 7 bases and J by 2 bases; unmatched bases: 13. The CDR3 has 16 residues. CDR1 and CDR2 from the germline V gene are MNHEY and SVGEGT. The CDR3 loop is CASKRPAGVTTYEQYF. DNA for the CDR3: TGTGCCAGCAAGCGGCCAGCGGGGGTTACAACCTACGAGCAGTACTTC.

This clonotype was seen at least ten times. The CDR3 DNA follows: TGTGCCACCAGTGGTGCGGGGGACCCCTACGAGCAGTACTTC. It specifies CATSGAGDPYEQYF. V is TRBV24-1 and J is TRBJ2-7; 7 bases match TRBD2. Germline-derived CDR1 and CDR2 are KGHDR and SFDVKD. The CDR3 has 14 amino acids. V gave up 5 bases and J gave up 2 bases; unmatched junction bases: 5.

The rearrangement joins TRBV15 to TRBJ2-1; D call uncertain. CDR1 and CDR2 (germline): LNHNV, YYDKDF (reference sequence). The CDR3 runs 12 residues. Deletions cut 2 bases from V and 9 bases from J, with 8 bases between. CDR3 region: CATSRPRGEQFF. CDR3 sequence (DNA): TGTGCCACCAGCAGACCTCGCGGTGAGCAGTTCTTC.